Presented here are 8 T cell receptor beta chains from one specimen sequenced in a study of T-cell memory formation after mild COVID-19. TCRdb passed the 5' RACE reads through MiXCR, listing each CDR3 protein once. The sample lists 100,000 to 130,000 distinct CDR3 sequences, 18% occurring once. Input material: PBMCs or a T cell subset sorted from them (not recorded which). Source of these receptors: a man between 18 and 35 years old who had mild COVID-19 (a few samples of this study predate the infection). Cell type and time point are not known.

The CDR3 loop is CASSPERGVNTQYF. The DNA for the CDR3 is TGTGCCAGCAGCCCCGAGCGGGGGGTGAATACGCAGTATTTT. The chain uses TRBV7-8 and TRBJ2-3; 9 bases match TRBD2. V dropped 5 bases and J dropped 7; count of bases not matched to a gene: 7. Germline values: CDR1 SGHVS, CDR2 FQNEAQ. This CDR3 is built from 14 residues.

V gene TRBV4-3 combines with J gene TRBJ1-1; 12 bases agree with TRBD1. Germline CDR1 is LGHNA and CDR2 is YSLEER. The V and J ends lost 4 bases and 12 bases, in that order; junction bases with no gene match: 9. The CDR3 has 14 residues. CDR3 sequence (DNA): TGCGCCAGCAGCCTCTCCGGGACAGGGGGCTCAACTTTCTTT. This codes for CASSLSGTGGSTFF.

The V and J genes are TRBV6-5 and TRBJ1-5; TRBD1 matches 9 bases. Looked up from germline, CDR1 is MNHEY and CDR2 is SVGAGI. After removal of 5 bases from V and 12 bases from J, the junction contained 8 bases not matched to a gene. This CDR3 contains 13 residues. The CDR3 DNA is TGTGCCAGCAGTGATGGGACAGGGAACCTCCAGCATTTT. This gives the protein CASSDGTGNLQHF.

This clonotype was observed a few times. This chain joins TRBV7-2 and TRBJ2-5; D ambiguous. Germline CDR1 and CDR2: SGHTA and FQGNSA. CDR3 length equals 14 residues. Trimming cost V 3 bases and J 2 bases, with 10 bases left between them. The CDR3 region has the DNA TGTGCCAGCAGCTTGTCACAGACGCAAGAGACCCAGTACTTC. Translated: CASSLSQTQETQYF.

The chain has TRBV7-3 and TRBJ2-3; 10 bases line up with TRBD2. V gave up 4 bases and J gave up 5 bases; unmatched junction bases: 9. This CDR3 is built from 16 residues. The germline gives CDR1 SGHTA, CDR2 FQGTGA. CDR3 residues: CASSYASGGAGDTQYF. The DNA of the CDR3 is TGTGCCAGCAGCTATGCTAGCGGGGGAGCAGGAGATACGCAGTATTTT.

This chain uses TRBV28 with TRBJ1-4; perhaps TRBD1 as D (6 bases). CDR3 length: 14 residues. Germline V gene sequence: CDR1 MDHEN, CDR2 SYDVKM. Trimming took off 3 bases at V and 8 bases at J, with 13 bases between the two ends. For the CDR3, the DNA is TGTGCCAGCAGTTTCCCGGGAACAGGGGAAAAACTGTTTTTT. Amino acid sequence: CASSFPGTGEKLFF.

The V call is TRBV20-1, the J call TRBJ1-5; weak D call: TRBD1 (5 bases). The germline V gene encodes CDR1 DFQATT and CDR2 SNEGSKA (reference sequence). This CDR3 is built from 12 residues. Trimming removed 2 bases from V and 6 bases from J, with 8 bases in between. In DNA, the CDR3 is TGCAGTGCTAGAAGGGGCGGTCAGCCCCAGCATTTT. Its protein product is CSARRGGQPQHF.

This rearrangement joins TRBV6-6 to TRBJ2-1; weak D call: TRBD2 (6 bases). Trimming cost V 4 bases and J 6 bases, with 10 bases left between them. The CDR3 contains 13 residues. Germline V gives CDR1 MNHNY, CDR2 SVGAGI (reference sequence). CDR3 loop: CASSSRGSNEQFF. CDR3 bases: TGTGCCAGCAGTTCACGGGGGAGCAATGAGCAGTTCTTC.